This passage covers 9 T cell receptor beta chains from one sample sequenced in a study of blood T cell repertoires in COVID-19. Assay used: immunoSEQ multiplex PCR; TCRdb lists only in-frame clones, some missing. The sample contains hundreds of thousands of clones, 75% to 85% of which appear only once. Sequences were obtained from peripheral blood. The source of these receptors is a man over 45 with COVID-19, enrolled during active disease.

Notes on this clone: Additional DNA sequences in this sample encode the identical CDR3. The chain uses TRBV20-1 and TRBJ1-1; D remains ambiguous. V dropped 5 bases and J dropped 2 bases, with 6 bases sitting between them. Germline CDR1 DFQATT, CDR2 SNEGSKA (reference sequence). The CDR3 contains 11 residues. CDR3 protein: CSAPRNTEAFF. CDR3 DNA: TGCAGTGCTCCCAGAAACACTGAAGCTTTCTTT.

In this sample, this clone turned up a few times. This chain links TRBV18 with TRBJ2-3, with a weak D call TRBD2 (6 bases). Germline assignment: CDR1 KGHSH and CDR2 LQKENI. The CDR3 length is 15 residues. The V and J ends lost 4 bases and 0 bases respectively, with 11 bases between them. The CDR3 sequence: CASSQTSPSTDTQYF. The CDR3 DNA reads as TGTGCCAGCTCACAAACTAGCCCTAGCACAGATACGCAGTATTTT.

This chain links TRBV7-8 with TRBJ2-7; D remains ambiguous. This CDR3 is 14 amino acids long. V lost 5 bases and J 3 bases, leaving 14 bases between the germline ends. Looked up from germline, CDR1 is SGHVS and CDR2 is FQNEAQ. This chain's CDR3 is CASSELNANYEQYF. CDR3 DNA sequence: TGTGCCAGCAGCGAACTTAACGCGAACTACGAGCAGTACTTC.

The CDR3 loop is CASSPGTFASGDTF. Written as DNA, the CDR3 is TGTGCCAGCAGTCCAGGGACTTTCGCTTCTGGGGACACCTTC. The rearrangement uses TRBV28 and TRBJ1-2; D perhaps matches TRBD1 (5 bases). Germline-derived CDR1 and CDR2 are MDHEN and SYDVKM. This CDR3 is 14 amino acids long. Trimming removed 5 bases from V and 12 bases from J, with 22 bases in between.

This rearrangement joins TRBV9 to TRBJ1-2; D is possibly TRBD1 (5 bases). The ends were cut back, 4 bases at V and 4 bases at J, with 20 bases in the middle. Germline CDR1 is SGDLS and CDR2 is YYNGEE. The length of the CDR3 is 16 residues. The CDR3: CASSPNSRGSSYGYTF. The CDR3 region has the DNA TGTGCCAGCAGCCCCAATTCGCGGGGGTCCTCCTATGGCTACACCTTC.

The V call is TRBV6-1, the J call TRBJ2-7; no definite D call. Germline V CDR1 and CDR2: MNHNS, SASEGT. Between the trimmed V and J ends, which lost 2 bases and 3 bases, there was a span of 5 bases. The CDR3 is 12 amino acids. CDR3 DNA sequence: TGTGCCAGCAGTGAACAGGTCTACGAGCAGTACTTC. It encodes CASSEQVYEQYF.

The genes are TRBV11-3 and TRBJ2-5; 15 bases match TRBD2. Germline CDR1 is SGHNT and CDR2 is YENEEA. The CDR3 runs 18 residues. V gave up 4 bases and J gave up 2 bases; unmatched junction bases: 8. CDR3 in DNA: TGTGCCAGCAGCTCGGGACTAGCGGGGGGACGTGGACAAGAGACCCAGTACTTC. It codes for CASSSGLAGGRGQETQYF.

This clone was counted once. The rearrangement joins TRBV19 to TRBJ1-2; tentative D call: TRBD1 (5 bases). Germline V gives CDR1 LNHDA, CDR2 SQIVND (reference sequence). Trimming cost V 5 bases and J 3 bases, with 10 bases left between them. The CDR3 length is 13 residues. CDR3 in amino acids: CASSQDIDYGYTF. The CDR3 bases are TGTGCCAGTAGTCAGGACATAGACTATGGCTACACCTTC.

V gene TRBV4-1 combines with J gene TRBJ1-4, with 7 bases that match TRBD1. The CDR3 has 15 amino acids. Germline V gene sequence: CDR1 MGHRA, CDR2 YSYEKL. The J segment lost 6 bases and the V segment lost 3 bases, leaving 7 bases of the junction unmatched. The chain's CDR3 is CASSQIDRVDEKLFF. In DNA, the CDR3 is TGCGCCAGCAGCCAGATAGACAGGGTCGATGAAAAACTGTTTTTT.